A single sample gave rise to the 28 T cell receptor beta chains below, sequenced in a study of identical twins (TCRdb year 2016). To prepare the library, 5' RACE was applied. The data were produced on an Illumina HiSeq 2000. TCRdb redid the processing of the public reads, applying fastp at Q25 and MiXCR, and retained in-frame beta chains. Duplicate CDR3 protein sequences are folded into a single record with the most common DNA and genes. For this sample there are approximately 210,000 distinct CDR3 sequences; 5% to 7% appear just once. 13% to 15% of the sample belongs to the ten largest clones. These data also formed part of another study, on T cells expressing NK-cell markers.

The specimen was CD8+ T cells sorted from blood. The receptors originated from a woman aged 18-29 years in good health.

This clonotype was counted at least ten times. The J gene is TRBJ2-7, the V gene TRBV5-1; 10 bases line up with TRBD1. J gave up 5 bases and V 4 bases, and 6 bases lay outside the gene matches. The CDR3 length is 14 residues. Germline CDR1 SGHRS, CDR2 YFSETQ. The CDR3 reads CASSLGTGVHEQYF. In DNA, the CDR3 is TGCGCCAGCAGCCTCGGGACAGGGGTCCACGAGCAGTACTTC.

This clonotype was seen ten or more times. The chain uses TRBV4-3 and TRBJ2-3; 8 bases are shared with TRBD2. CDR1 is LGHNA and CDR2 is YSLEER in the germline V gene. The CDR3 is made up of 15 amino acids. V lost 1 base and J lost 6; bases outside the gene matches: 6. The CDR3 sequence: CASSQATGGPDTQYF. The CDR3 DNA follows: TGCGCCAGCAGCCAAGCTACGGGAGGGCCCGATACGCAGTATTTT.

This clonotype has ten or more counts. The CDR3 reads CASSQDSSGLYNEQFF. The CDR3 DNA reads TGCGCCAGCAGCCAAGATTCCAGCGGATTATACAATGAGCAGTTCTTC. The chain recombines TRBV4-3 with TRBJ2-1; possible D gene TRBD2, 5 bases. V lost 0 bases and J lost 4, with 13 bases in between. From germline, CDR1 is LGHNA and CDR2 YSLEER. The CDR3 is 16 amino acids.

This clonotype occurred a few times. V usage is TRBV9 and J usage is TRBJ2-2, with TRBD2 matching over 8 bases. Germline V lookup: CDR1 SGDLS, CDR2 YYNGEE. This CDR3 has 18 residues. The V segment lost 3 bases and the J segment 0 bases; nucleotides outside the gene matches: 10. The CDR3 DNA is TGTGCCAGCAGCGGAGACGGCGGGAGGACTTCGAACACCGGGGAGCTGTTTTTT. Translating it yields CASSGDGGRTSNTGELFF. Combining the CDR3 with reference TRBV9 and TRBJ2-2 gives the whole variable domain DSGVTQTPKHLITATGQRVTLRCSPRSGDLSVYWYQQSLDQGLQFLIQYYNGEERAKGNILERFSAQQFPDLHSELNLSSLELGDSALYFCASSGDGGRTSNTGELFFGEGSRLTVL.

This clonotype was counted many times. The gene calls are TRBV12-3 or TRBV12-4 and TRBJ2-2, with 9 bases lining up with TRBD2. The V and J ends lost 7 bases and 7 bases, in that order; junction bases with no gene match: 4. CDR3 size: 13 residues. CDR3 amino acids: CASNGGGDGELFF. CDR3 in DNA: TGTGCCAGCAACGGCGGGGGGGACGGGGAGCTGTTTTTT.

The chain joins TRBV9 to TRBJ2-6; no clear D gene. CDR1 and CDR2 from the germline V gene are SGDLS and YYNGEE. With 2 bases removed from V and 0 bases from J, the gap between germline ends came to 6 bases. The CDR3 contains 15 residues. The CDR3 nucleotides read TGTGCCAGCAGCGTCAGTGCCTCTGGGGCCAACGTCCTGACTTTC. It translates to CASSVSASGANVLTF.

V and J are TRBV6-5 and TRBJ2-7; D gene uncertain. The germline V gene encodes CDR1 MNHEY and CDR2 SVGAGI. The V end lost 5 bases, the J end lost 6 bases, and 11 bases lay between the germline ends. CDR3 length: 12 residues. The CDR3, as DNA: TGTGCCAGCAGTCCACCAGCCGCCGAGCAGTACTTC. This translates into CASSPPAAEQYF.

V gene TRBV20-1 combines with J gene TRBJ2-1, with D possibly TRBD2 on 7 matching bases. V was shortened by 3 bases and J by 1 base, with 22 bases between the two germline ends. Germline CDR1 reads DFQATT; CDR2 reads SNEGSKA (reference sequence). There are 18 residues in the CDR3. CDR3 nucleotide sequence: TGCAGTGCTAGGGGGGGGCTAGCGGAAACCCTTTCCTACAATGAGCAGTTCTTC. It encodes CSARGGLAETLSYNEQFF.

In this sample, this clonotype turned up a few times. V is TRBV27 and J is TRBJ2-1; TRBD2 matches 11 bases. The CDR3 is made up of 16 amino acids. With V trimmed by 6 bases and J by 4 bases, 8 bases remained unmatched. Germline CDR1 reads MNHEY; CDR2 reads SMNVEV (reference sequence). The CDR3 nucleotides are TGTGCCAGCAGGCCTTCTAGCGGGGGGAAATACAATGAGCAGTTCTTC. Its protein is CASRPSSGGKYNEQFF.

This clonotype was observed a few times. The CDR3 region has the DNA TGCGCCAGCAGTGACCCGGGGACAGGGCTTAACAATGAGCAGTTCTTC. This codes for CASSDPGTGLNNEQFF. The chain carries TRBV10-2 and TRBJ2-1, with 9 bases lining up with TRBD1. Germline V CDR1 and CDR2: WSHSY, SAAADI. The CDR3 has 16 residues. V trimming: 3 bases; J trimming: 5 bases; junction bases outside the gene matches: 8.

This clonotype was detected a few times. V gene TRBV4-1 combines with J gene TRBJ2-1; 13 bases agree with TRBD2. V shed 4 bases and J 9 bases; nucleotides not matched to a gene: 12. The CDR3 extends over 17 amino acids. Germline CDR1 reads MGHRA; CDR2 reads YSYEKL. This CDR3 reads CASSPQELAGGWGEQFF. CDR3 coding DNA: TGCGCCAGCAGCCCCCAGGAACTAGCGGGAGGGTGGGGTGAGCAGTTCTTC.

This clonotype was observed many times. The rearrangement uses TRBV12-3 or TRBV12-4 and TRBJ2-7; TRBD1 aligns across 9 bases. Trimming took 5 bases from V and 6 from J; bases not matched to a gene: 11. This CDR3 has 15 residues. CDR3 sequence reads: CASSPPPGQGIEQYF. CDR3 in DNA: TGTGCCAGCAGTCCCCCTCCGGGACAGGGTATCGAGCAGTACTTC.

This clonotype has ten or more counts. The DNA of the CDR3 is TGTGCCAGCTCCCCAAGGTTCCTGACAGGGGACAGTGAGCAGTTCTTC. Protein sequence: CASSPRFLTGDSEQFF. The chain employs TRBV18 and TRBJ2-1, with TRBD1 matching 8 bases. Germline V gene lookup returns CDR1 KGHSH and CDR2 LQKENI. V was pared by 6 bases and J by 9 bases, with 16 bases of the junction left unmatched. This CDR3 contains 16 residues.

This clonotype occurred many times. The chain has TRBV29-1 and TRBJ2-3; D not resolved. Germline loops: CDR1 SQVTM, CDR2 ANQGSEA. The length of the CDR3 is 15 residues. Trimming shortened V by 6 bases and J by 1 base, and 17 bases separated the two germline ends. In nucleotides, the CDR3 is TGCAGCGTGCCCAGAGAACGGCCACGCACAGATACGCAGTATTTT. It encodes CSVPRERPRTDTQYF.

This clonotype was counted only a few times. This chain links TRBV10-1 with TRBJ2-7, with 10 bases lining up with TRBD2. The CDR3 is made up of 16 amino acids. Trimming cost V 2 bases and J 2 bases; bases outside gene matches: 6. In germline, CDR1 is WNHNN, CDR2 SYGVQD (reference sequence). For the CDR3, the DNA is TGCGCCAGCAGTGAGCATTCTAGCGGGAGTGCCTACGAGCAGTACTTC. This encodes CASSEHSSGSAYEQYF.

The V gene is TRBV7-9, the J gene TRBJ1-2; D is uncertain. The length of the CDR3 is 13 residues. Germline CDR1 is SEHNR and CDR2 is FQNEAQ (reference sequence). Trimming left V 5 bases short and J 10 bases short, with 17 bases between. The DNA for the CDR3 is TGTGCCAGCAGCCCCCCGCAGGTTCCCCTCTACACCTTC. This sequence encodes CASSPPQVPLYTF.

The table lists this clonotype with many counts. The chain links TRBV20-1 to TRBJ2-1; 8 nucleotides agree with TRBD1. Germline V gives CDR1 DFQATT, CDR2 SNEGSKA (reference sequence). V was clipped by 4 bases and J by 3 bases; unmatched bases: 8. The CDR3 has 15 amino acids. CDR3 region: CSATSTDRDYNEQFF. DNA for the CDR3: TGCAGTGCTACTTCGACGGACAGGGACTACAATGAGCAGTTCTTC.

The sample holds a few counts of this clonotype. The rearrangement links TRBV12-3 or TRBV12-4 to TRBJ2-3, with D possibly TRBD1 on 6 matching bases. V shed 2 bases and J shed 6 bases, with 18 bases lying between them. CDR3 length: 16 amino acids. The CDR3 DNA is TGTGCCAGCAGTTTATTGGCAGGGGTTGTGTATGATACGCAGTATTTT. Residues: CASSLLAGVVYDTQYF.

The V call is TRBV13, the J call TRBJ2-2, with a tentative D call TRBD1 (5 bases). Trimming left V 5 bases short and J 8 bases short, with 24 bases between. The germline gives CDR1 PRHDT, CDR2 FYEKMQ (reference sequence). CDR3 length: 17 amino acids. The CDR3 loop reads CASSPGQINSRIGELFF. CDR3 nucleotides: TGTGCCAGCAGCCCAGGACAAATCAATTCGAGGATAGGGGAGCTGTTTTTT.

The sample holds many counts of this clonotype. The rearrangement links TRBV29-1 to TRBJ2-3; the match to TRBD2 covers 11 bases. Germline assignment: CDR1 SQVTM and CDR2 ANQGSEA. Unmatched junction bases numbered 8, after V lost 1 base and J lost 2 bases. The CDR3 consists of 17 residues. This CDR3 is CSVEGLVAGGLTDTQYF. CDR3 nucleotides: TGCAGCGTTGAAGGTCTCGTAGCGGGGGGGCTCACAGATACGCAGTATTTT.

This clonotype was detected ten times or more. V gene TRBV29-1 combines with J gene TRBJ2-7, with 11 bases fitting TRBD2. The CDR3 loop spans 14 amino acids. The germline CDR1 and CDR2 sequences are SQVTM and ANQGSEA. V lost 6 bases and J lost 6; bases outside the gene matches: 10. The CDR3 here is CSVGGTSGLSEQYF. Here the CDR3 DNA reads TGCAGCGTGGGGGGGACTAGCGGCCTCTCCGAGCAGTACTTC.

This clonotype was recorded a few times. The genes are TRBV6-1 and TRBJ1-1; a possible D gene is TRBD1 (6 bases). This CDR3 contains 14 residues. Per the germline V gene, CDR1 is MNHNS and CDR2 is SASEGT. V lost 8 bases and J lost 5, with 18 bases in between. CDR3 sequence: CASWRQVDVTEAFF. The CDR3 nucleotides read TGTGCCAGCTGGCGACAGGTTGATGTAACTGAAGCTTTCTTT.

The chain carries TRBV20-1 and TRBJ1-1; 7 nucleotides align to TRBD1. The CDR3 contains 12 residues. With 5 bases clipped from V and 5 bases from J, the junction kept 5 bases outside the gene matches. The germline CDR1 and CDR2 sequences are DFQATT and SNEGSKA (reference sequence). The CDR3 nucleotides are TGCAGTGCTCCGACAGGGAGGACTGAAGCTTTCTTT. It encodes CSAPTGRTEAFF.

This clonotype was counted ten times or more. The chain uses TRBV9 and TRBJ2-2; 7 bases match TRBD1. The J segment lost 1 base and the V segment lost 4 bases, leaving 13 bases of the junction unmatched. The CDR3 length is 18 residues. CDR1 and CDR2 from the germline V gene are SGDLS and YYNGEE. The CDR3: CASSLSPEGGMNTGELFF. The CDR3 coding sequence is TGTGCCAGCAGCCTCTCCCCCGAAGGGGGCATGAACACCGGGGAGCTGTTTTTT.

In its sample, this clonotype was seen many times. The rearrangement uses TRBV3-1 and TRBJ1-3, with D unresolved. Germline V CDR1 and CDR2: LGHDT, YNNKEL (reference sequence). The CDR3 sequence is 16 residues long. V was pared by 0 bases and J by 0 bases, with 9 bases between. The CDR3: CASSQDLSSSGNTIYF. The CDR3 DNA sequence: TGTGCCAGCAGCCAAGATTTATCGAGCTCTGGAAACACCATATATTTT.

This clonotype was detected ten times or more. The genes are TRBV20-1 and TRBJ2-7; D gene ambiguous. The V gene lost 5 bases and the J gene lost 9 bases, with 11 bases spanning the gap. Germline V gene data show CDR1 as DFQATT and CDR2 as SNEGSKA (reference sequence). The CDR3 spans 10 residues. The CDR3 sequence is CSASFPPQYF. As DNA, the CDR3 is TGCAGTGCTTCATTTCCCCCGCAGTACTTC.

This clonotype was observed a handful of times. The chain joins TRBV20-1 to TRBJ2-1; D might be TRBD1 (5 bases). Germline lookup yields CDR1 DFQATT and CDR2 SNEGSKA (reference sequence). Trimming removed 4 bases from V and 0 bases from J, with 7 bases in between. This CDR3 contains 13 residues. The CDR3 sequence is CSAIRVSYNEQFF. Written as DNA, the CDR3 is TGCAGTGCTATCAGGGTCTCCTACAATGAGCAGTTCTTC.

This clonotype was counted many times. The chain links TRBV5-5 to TRBJ2-1; TRBD1 might be the D (6 bases). The V end was cut by 1 base, the J end by 4 bases, with 9 bases between. Germline values: CDR1 SGHKS, CDR2 YYEKEE (reference sequence). The CDR3 totals 14 residues. CDR3 sequence: CASSLTDRYNEQFF. The CDR3 region has the DNA TGTGCCAGCAGCTTGACAGACAGGTACAATGAGCAGTTCTTC.